This section outlines one T cell receptor beta chain sequence together with its context. Its antigen is not identified. The missing conserved phenylalanine or tryptophan at the end of this CDR3 makes a read error likely. CDR1 is SEHNR and CDR2 is FQNEAQ in the germline V gene (reference sequence). The CDR3 length is 16 residues. J was trimmed by 0 bases and V by 1 base; bases with no gene match: 6. This sample's time point: persistent/refractory GD, antithyroid drugs over 5 years with positive TRAb. There was RNA extracted from PBMCs, and the TCR library was made from it. Library construction for TCR beta used iRepertoire HTBI primers and Arm-PCR of CDR3 regions. TCRdb re-called the multiplex PCR reads through MiXCR, storing one row per CDR3 protein. The sample holds hundreds of thousands of distinct CDR3 sequences, roughly 21% seen once. This entry comes from a study of regulatory T cells in long-lasting Graves disease. Study-level findings and limits: Persistent Graves' patients had lower TCR diversity than newly diagnosed ones.

Source: peripheral blood mononuclear cells (PBMCs), taken when the disease was refractory, from a patient treated with antithyroid drugs. The chain employs TRBV7-9 and TRBJ2-7; 7 bases align to TRBD2. This TCR derives from a female donor with Graves disease. The CDR3 region has the DNA TGTGCCAGCAGCTTAGTGGGGGGGACGGACTCCTACGAGCAGTACCTC. Translating it yields CASSLVGGTDSYEQYL.